The 10 T cell receptor beta chains presented below share a single source sample, sequenced in a study of blood T cell repertoires in COVID-19 (dated by TCRdb to about 2020). The library was made by the immunoSEQ multiplex PCR assay. The table was pulled from immuneACCESS by TCRdb, which kept in-frame rearrangements only. Such tables lose some clones; where checked, under half of the loss comes from unresolved V genes, and the rest has no known cause. In this sample the table shows 180,000 or so clones, about 81% of which occur a single time. The top ten constitute 12% of the sample. Sequencing was carried out using peripheral blood. These receptors all stem from a woman older than 75 with COVID-19, enrolled during active disease.

The chain combines TRBV2 with TRBJ2-7, with TRBD1 matching 7 bases. The germline V gene has CDR1 SNHLY and CDR2 FYNNEI. J lost 4 bases, V lost 6 bases, and 3 bases had no gene match. The CDR3 is made up of 12 amino acids. CDR3 coding DNA: TGTGCCAGCAGAGACAGGGAGTACGAGCAGTACTTC. Its translation: CASRDREYEQYF. Full variable domain (outside the CDR3, taken from reference TRBV2 and TRBJ2-7): EPEVTQTPSHQVTQMGQEVILRCVPISNHLYFYWYRQILGQKVEFLVSFYNNEISEKSEIFDDQFSVERPDGSNFTLKIRSTKLEDSAMYFCASRDREYEQYFGPGTRLTVT.

This chain uses TRBV9 with TRBJ2-3; 8 nucleotides line up with TRBD2. The ends lost 4 bases at V and 5 bases at J; junction bases unmatched: 12. Germline V gene sequence: CDR1 SGDLS, CDR2 YYNGEE. The CDR3 length is 16 residues. In nucleotides, the CDR3 is TGTGCCAGCAGCACTAGTCCGGGGGGGGCCCAAGATACGCAGTATTTT. Translated, it gives CASSTSPGGAQDTQYF.

This sequence joins TRBV10-3 and TRBJ2-7; TRBD1 matches 8 bases. The V and J ends lost 2 bases and 3 bases, in that order; junction bases with no gene match: 9. The germline V gene has CDR1 ENHRY and CDR2 SYGVKD. The CDR3 extends over 16 amino acids. CDR3 sequence reads: CAISELPGQGDYEQYF. The CDR3 coding sequence is TGTGCCATCAGTGAGCTCCCCGGACAGGGCGACTACGAGCAGTACTTC.

This rearrangement joins TRBV3-1 (or the pseudogene TRBV3-2) to TRBJ1-1; a weak D match, TRBD1 (6 bases). Trimming removed 0 bases from V and 7 bases from J, with 15 bases in between. This CDR3 spans 15 amino acids. Germline CDR1 LGHDT, CDR2 YNNKEL (reference sequence). CDR3 DNA sequence: TGTGCCAGCAGCCAAGATGAAGGGAACAGGGATGAAGCTTTCTTT. It translates to CASSQDEGNRDEAFF.

This rearrangement joins TRBV6-2 or TRBV6-3 to TRBJ2-2, with TRBD2 matching over 8 bases. The CDR3 totals 16 residues. Losses at the gene ends were 6 bases for V and 3 bases for J; bases not matched to a gene: 9. Germline V gives CDR1 MNHEY, CDR2 SVGEGT. The CDR3 here is CASSPRLASYTGELFF. The CDR3 DNA reads TGTGCCAGCAGCCCTCGACTAGCGAGTTACACCGGGGAGCTGTTTTTT.

The chain recombines TRBV5-1 with TRBJ2-1, with a possible D match to TRBD1 (6 bases). There are 16 residues in the CDR3. Germline lookup yields CDR1 SGHRS and CDR2 YFSETQ. V was clipped by 0 bases and J by 8 bases, with 18 bases between them. The CDR3 loop reads CASSLGTAPSDYEQFF. DNA for the CDR3: TGCGCCAGCAGCTTGGGGACAGCGCCGTCGGATTATGAGCAGTTCTTC.

This chain connects TRBV30 to TRBJ2-7, with unresolved D. Trimming took 5 bases from V and 0 from J, leaving 5 bases between them. The CDR3 runs 11 residues. The germline V gene encodes CDR1 GTSNPN and CDR2 SVGIG (reference sequence). CDR3 sequence: CAWVLSYEQYF. CDR3 in DNA: TGTGCCTGGGTACTCTCCTACGAGCAGTACTTC.

The rearrangement links TRBV28 to TRBJ2-1; 10 nucleotides align to TRBD2. The germline gives CDR1 MDHEN, CDR2 SYDVKM. The CDR3 loop spans 19 amino acids. V lost 3 bases, J lost 12 bases, and 23 bases stayed unmatched. DNA of the CDR3: TGTGCCAGCAGTTTGGCGCCGGGACAGGTCCAGCGGGAGGGCGACTCGCAGTTCTTC. This sequence encodes CASSLAPGQVQREGDSQFF.

The V gene is TRBV3-1 (or the pseudogene TRBV3-2), the J gene TRBJ2-5; 7 bases align to TRBD1. The germline V gene encodes CDR1 LGHDT and CDR2 YNNKEL (reference sequence). V shed 4 bases, J shed 14 bases, and the junction held 10 bases outside the gene matches. The CDR3 spans 12 residues. The CDR3, as DNA: TGTGCCAGCAGCCGAGGGGGCAACACAAACTACTTC. Translation: CASSRGGNTNYF.

The chain links TRBV5-4 to TRBJ1-6, with a weak D call TRBD1 (5 bases). The CDR3 extends over 14 amino acids. Per germline, CDR1 SGHNT and CDR2 YYREEE (reference sequence). V shed 4 bases and J shed 9 bases, with 14 bases lying between them. CDR3 in amino acids: CASSREAGSSPLHF. CDR3 sequence (DNA): TGTGCCAGCAGCAGGGAAGCAGGGTCTTCACCCCTCCACTTT. Full variable domain (rest looked up from reference TRBV5-4 and TRBJ1-6): ETGVTQSPTHLIKTRGQQVTLRCSSQSGHNTVSWYQQALGQGPQFIFQYYREEENGRGNFPPRFSGLQFPNYSSELNVNALELDDSALYLCASSREAGSSPLHFGNGTRLTVT.